This TCR beta chain was observed in a study of a mutant IDH1 vaccine in newly diagnosed glioma. Findings and caveats of the study: Alterations occurring in top peripheral T cell clonotypes seemed unrelated to pseudoprogression.

Produced via immunoSEQ multiplex PCR; TCRdb's table is partial and in-frame only. The sample has around 80,000 clones, approximately 85% seen once; the top ten hold over 0.7%. Time point described: week 23, last vaccination. Each vaccine dose was 300 ug of mutant IDH1 20-mer peptide, with topical imiquimod. The germline V gene encodes CDR1 SQVTM and CDR2 ANQGSEA. The CDR3 covers 13 residues. Trimming took off 4 bases at V and 0 bases at J, with 10 bases between the two ends. About this clone: Its antigen remains unidentified.

The V gene is TRBV29-1, the J gene TRBJ2-7; perhaps D is TRBD1 or TRBD2 (5 bases each). The sequencing used PBMCs, collected from a glioma patient whose treatment included an IDH1 peptide vaccine. This TCR came from a woman aged 45 to 65 with glioma. CDR3 DNA: TGCAGCGTTGTATGGGGGAGCTCCTACGAGCAGTACTTC. It encodes CSVVWGSSYEQYF.